One sample yielded the 2 T cell receptor beta chains listed below, sequenced in a study of blood T cell repertoires in COVID-19. Using immunoSEQ multiplex PCR, the repertoire was profiled, and TCRdb retains in-frame clones only, with some absent. The repertoire holds roughly 150,000 clones, 76% seen once, with roughly 3.7% in the top ten. Specimen: peripheral blood. All receptors derive from a woman of 80 years or more with acute or convalescent COVID-19.

The chain employs TRBV19 and TRBJ2-1, with D possibly being TRBD2 (5 bases). The CDR3 length is 13 residues. V was clipped by 6 bases and J by 7 bases, with 13 bases between them. Looked up from germline, CDR1 is LNHDA and CDR2 is SQIVND (reference sequence). The CDR3 coding sequence is TGTGCCAGTAGCGGGAAGGCTGCGAATGAGCAGTTCTTC. Its translation: CASSGKAANEQFF.

The J gene is TRBJ2-2, the V gene TRBV12-5; 9 bases map to TRBD1. The CDR3 runs to 16 residues. Germline CDR1 reads LGHNT; CDR2 reads FRNRAP. The ends lost 0 bases at V and 6 bases at J; junction bases unmatched: 5. DNA for the CDR3: TGTGCTAGTGGTTTGGTACCGGGGACAGGGCCCGGGGAGCTGTTTTTT. It codes for CASGLVPGTGPGELFF.